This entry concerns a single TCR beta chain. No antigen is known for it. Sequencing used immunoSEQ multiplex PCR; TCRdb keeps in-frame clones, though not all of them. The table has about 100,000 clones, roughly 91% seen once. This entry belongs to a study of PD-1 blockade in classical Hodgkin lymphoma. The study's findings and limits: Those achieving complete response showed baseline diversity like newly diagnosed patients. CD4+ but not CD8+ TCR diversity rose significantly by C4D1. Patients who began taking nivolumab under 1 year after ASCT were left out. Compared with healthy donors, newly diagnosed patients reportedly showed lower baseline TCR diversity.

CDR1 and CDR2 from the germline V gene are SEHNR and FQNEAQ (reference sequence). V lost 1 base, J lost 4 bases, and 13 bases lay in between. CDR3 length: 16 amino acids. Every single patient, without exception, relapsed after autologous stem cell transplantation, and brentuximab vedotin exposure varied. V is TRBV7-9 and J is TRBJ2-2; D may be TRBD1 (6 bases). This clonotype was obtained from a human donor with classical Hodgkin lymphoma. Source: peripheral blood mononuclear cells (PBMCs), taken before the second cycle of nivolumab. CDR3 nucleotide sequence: TGTGCCAGCAGCTTAGAAAGACAGGTTGGCACCGGGGAGCTGTTTTTT. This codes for CASSLERQVGTGELFF.